This T cell receptor beta chain was sequenced for a study of cytomegalovirus exposure and HLA in healthy donors. With respect to this clone: Its antigen is as yet unknown.

Study observations and caveats: The likely origin of a cluster of highly shared sequence variants was a sequencing artifact.

The PCR used 60 Vbeta and 13 Jbeta primers. As handled by the study authors: Later work found tens of millions of unique TCR beta chains, with about 10 million shared. Libraries were prepared by immunoSEQ multiplex PCR; TCRdb keeps only in-frame clonotypes and omits some of them. V and J calls and clone size are given by that table; D and trimming were obtained from the DNA. Seen here are about 110,000 clones, around 80% observed once, and the top ten hold more than 0.2%. The CDR3 totals 14 residues. V was shortened by 4 bases and J by 1 base, with 8 bases between the two germline ends. Germline loops: CDR1 SGDLS, CDR2 YYNGEE.

Sequenced sample: PBMCs. The chain links TRBV9 to TRBJ2-2; D call uncertain. This TCR derives from a man aged 45-65 years in good health and CMV-seronegative. CDR3 sequence: CASSPSRNTGELFF. CDR3 coding DNA: TGTGCCAGCAGCCCTTCGCGGAACACCGGGGAGCTGTTTTTT.